This T cell receptor beta chain was captured in a study of T cells in tumors after PD-1 blockade. The protocol was immunoSEQ multiplex PCR, while the TCRdb copy is restricted to in-frame clones and leaves out a portion. The top ten hold about 10% of the sample, which has 1,500 to 2,000 clones, approximately 82% seen once. In this sample, this clone turned up once. This CDR3 has 15 amino acids. The germline gives CDR1 MNHEY, CDR2 SMNVEV (reference sequence). V shed 7 bases and J 4 bases; nucleotides not matched to a gene: 10. The input for sequencing was tumor tissue, taken after anti-PD-1 treatment. The sequence was collected from a human donor with basal cell carcinoma. The J gene is TRBJ1-5, the V gene TRBV27; TRBD1 matches at 7 bases. This CDR3 is CASKAWTGENQPQHF. The DNA for the CDR3 is TGTGCCAGCAAAGCTTGGACAGGTGAGAATCAGCCCCAGCATTTT.